This TCR beta chain was captured by sequencing in a study of shared clonotypes between healthy human individuals (TCRdb year 2020). Broadly, across the study: A couple of women and a few men aged 18 to 49 years were included in the cohort. For each donor, three plates each were used for CD4 naive and CD4 memory, two plates were used for CD8 naive, and one plate was used for CD8 memory. The study deeply sequenced blood TCR repertoires of 5 or 6 healthy adults to estimate repertoire size and the extent of clonotype sharing between individuals. Libraries were prepared and TCR repertoires were sequenced by different laboratories using diverse techniques, in order to increase sequencing depth and limit assay-specific biases. Leukapheresis yielded between about 0.94 and 9 billion PBMCs per donor. The study at large found these results: Naive subsets generally had larger estimated clonotype richness than memory subsets. Even with the large sequencing depth, rarefaction of the sorted-subset datasets indicated that sequencing was incomplete. Across a handful of donors, approximately 5% of naive CD4, over 3% of naive CD8, roughly 2.3% of memory CD4, and 0.3% to 0.45% of memory CD8 clonotypes were shared. Compared with non-shared clonotypes, clonotypes shared by all four sorted-subset donors had higher generation probabilities. Only blood was sampled, and tissue TCR repertoires likely differ from those in blood. The genetic and exposure-history diversity represented was limited by the small number of donors. Based on pairwise subsampling, the degree of clonotype sharing among donors was expected to be affected by sequencing depth.

Turning to this clone: Its antigen is currently not known. Base quality data are lacking; no much larger clone is found one base away.

V is shortened by 3 bases, J by 2 bases, and the region joining them spans 16 bases. Measured from the cysteine to the phenylalanine, the CDR3 is 17 residues long. Only the CDR3 DNA is retained, 51 bases long and in frame from the first base. Based on the germline V gene, the CDR1 and CDR2 sequences are MNHNS and SASEGT. The donors were healthy, HIV-negative adults who had no recently reported acute infections or vaccinations. Only Caucasian adults living in Nashville, Tennessee, USA were represented among the donors. CD4+ T cells were enriched through magnetic negative selection, after which naive cells were positively selected on CD45RA and the remaining negative fraction served as the memory subset. Blood was collected by leukapheresis, and PBMCs were isolated by Ficoll-Histopaque density gradient centrifugation and then cryopreserved in liquid nitrogen vapor phase. Purity and quantity of every magnetically sorted T cell population were checked by analytical flow cytometry. From each sorted fraction, genomic DNA was isolated and quantified by UV absorbance on a Nanodrop 2000c.

TCR CDR3 regions were amplified from genomic DNA by multiplex PCR using the deep immunoSEQ assay. Genomic DNA extracted from each cell subset was distributed evenly over all wells of several immunoSEQ 96-well plates, and each plate served as one replicate. Each replicate PCR for sorted subsets received about 220 ng genomic DNA, equal to roughly 29,000 T cell genomes. Purified libraries were quantified with a Qubit 3.0 fluorometer, sized on a Bioanalyzer 2100, and re-quantified with the KAPA Library Quantification kit. A separate single-read 150-cycle Illumina NextSeq 550 flow cell was used to sequence each immunoSEQ 96-well plate. The study's processing was this. Because only junctional sequences without quality scores were contained in the immunoSEQ output, filtering matching that applied to full-length reads could not be performed. To assign V/J genes and CDR3, sequences were annotated using PyIR, a Python wrapper for IgBLAST v1.9, with IMGT germline references. Any read was removed if the V/J assignment was weak (E-value above 1e-6), the CDR3 was missing, or the read contained stop codons, out-of-frame junctions, or ambiguous translated residues. V3J clonotypes were defined as sequences sharing the same inferred V gene, J gene, and CDR3 amino acid sequence. Percentage overlap between repertoires was calculated by dividing the number of shared unique clonotypes by the size of the smaller repertoire. Three approaches were used to assess repertoire richness: RTK rarefaction, the Chao1 estimator, and Recon v2.1 estimates of unobserved clonotypes. Generation probabilities for all TCRbeta clonotypes obtained by the gDNA method from a handful of donors were computed using OLGA. TCRdb retrieved this table from immuneACCESS and kept in-frame rearrangements only. Not all clones are present; in checked studies, unresolved V genes account for under half, and no reason is known for the remainder. The DNA gave D and trimming, while V, J and clone size come from that table. In this sample the table shows 650,000 to 750,000 clones, 72% of which occur a single time. The ten largest clonotypes hold approximately 1.8% of the sample.

Sequenced material: memory CD4+ T cells sorted from blood. What this sample's cell subset or site label stands for: CD45RA-negative fraction. This receptor was obtained from a woman younger than 45 in good health. This receptor chain uses TRBV6-1 and TRBJ2-2; confidence is insufficient to name the D gene. CDR3 protein: CASSETGARQNTGELFF. In nucleotide form, the sequence is TGTGCCAGCAGTGAGACGGGTGCCAGGCAAAACACCGGGGAGCTGTTTTTT.